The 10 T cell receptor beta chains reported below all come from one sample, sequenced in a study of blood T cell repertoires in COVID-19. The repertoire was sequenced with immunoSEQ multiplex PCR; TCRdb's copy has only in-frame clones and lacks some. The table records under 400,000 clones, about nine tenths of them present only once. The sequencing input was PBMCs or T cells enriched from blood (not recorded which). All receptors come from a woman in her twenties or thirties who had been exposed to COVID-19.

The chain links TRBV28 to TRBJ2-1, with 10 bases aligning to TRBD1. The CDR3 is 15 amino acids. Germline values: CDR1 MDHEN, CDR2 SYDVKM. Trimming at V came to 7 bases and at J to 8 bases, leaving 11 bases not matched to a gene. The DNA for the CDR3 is TGTGCCAGCACCCCCTGGTTGGGACAGGGGTATGAGCAGTTCTTC. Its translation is CASTPWLGQGYEQFF.

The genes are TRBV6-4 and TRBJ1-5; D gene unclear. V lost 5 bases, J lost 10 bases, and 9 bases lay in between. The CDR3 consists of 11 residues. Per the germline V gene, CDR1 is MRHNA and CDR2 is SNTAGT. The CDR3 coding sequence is TGTGCCAGCAGTAGCGGAGAACCCCAGCATTTT. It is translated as CASSSGEPQHF.

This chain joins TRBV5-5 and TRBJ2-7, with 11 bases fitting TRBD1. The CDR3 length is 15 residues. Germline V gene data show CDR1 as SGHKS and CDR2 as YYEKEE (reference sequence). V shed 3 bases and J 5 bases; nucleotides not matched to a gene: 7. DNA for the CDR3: TGTGCCAGCAGCTCCCAGGACAGGGGGCCCAACGAGCAGTACTTC. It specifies CASSSQDRGPNEQYF.

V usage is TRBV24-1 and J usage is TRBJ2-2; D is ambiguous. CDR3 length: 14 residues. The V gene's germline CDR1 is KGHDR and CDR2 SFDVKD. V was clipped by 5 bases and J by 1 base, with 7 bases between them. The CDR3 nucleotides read TGTGCCACCAGTGGTTTTATGAACACCGGGGAGCTGTTTTTT. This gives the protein CATSGFMNTGELFF.

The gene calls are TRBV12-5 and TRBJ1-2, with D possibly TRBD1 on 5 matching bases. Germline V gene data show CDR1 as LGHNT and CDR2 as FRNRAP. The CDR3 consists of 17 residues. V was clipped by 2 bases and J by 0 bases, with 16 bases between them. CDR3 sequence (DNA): TGTGCTAGTGGTTTGAGGGGTACCCTTGACACTAACTATGGCTACACCTTC. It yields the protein CASGLRGTLDTNYGYTF.

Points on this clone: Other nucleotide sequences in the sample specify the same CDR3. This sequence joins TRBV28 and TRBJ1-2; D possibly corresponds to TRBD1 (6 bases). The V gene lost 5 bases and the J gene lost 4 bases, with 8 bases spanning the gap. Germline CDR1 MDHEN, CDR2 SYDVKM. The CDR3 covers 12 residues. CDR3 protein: CASSLQGYGYTF. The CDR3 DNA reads TGTGCCAGCAGTCTACAGGGCTATGGCTACACCTTC.

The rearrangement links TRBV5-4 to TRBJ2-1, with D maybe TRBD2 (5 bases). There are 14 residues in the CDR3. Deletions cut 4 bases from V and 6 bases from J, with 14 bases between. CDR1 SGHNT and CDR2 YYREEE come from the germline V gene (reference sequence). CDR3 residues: CASSTKLESNEQFF. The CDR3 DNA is TGTGCCAGCAGCACCAAACTAGAGAGCAATGAGCAGTTCTTC.

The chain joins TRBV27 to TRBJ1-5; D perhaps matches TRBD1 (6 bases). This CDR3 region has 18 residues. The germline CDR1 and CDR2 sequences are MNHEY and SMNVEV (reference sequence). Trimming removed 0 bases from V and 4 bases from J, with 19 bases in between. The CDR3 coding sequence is TGTGCCAGCAGTTTATCGCGGGGGCGGATGAAAGTGAATCAGCCCCAGCATTTT. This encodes CASSLSRGRMKVNQPQHF.

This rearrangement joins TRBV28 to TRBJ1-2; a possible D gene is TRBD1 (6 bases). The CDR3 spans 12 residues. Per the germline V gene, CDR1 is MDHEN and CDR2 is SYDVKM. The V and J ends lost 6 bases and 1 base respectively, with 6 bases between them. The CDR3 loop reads CASRDSNYGYTF. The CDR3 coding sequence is TGTGCCAGCAGGGACAGTAACTATGGCTACACCTTC.

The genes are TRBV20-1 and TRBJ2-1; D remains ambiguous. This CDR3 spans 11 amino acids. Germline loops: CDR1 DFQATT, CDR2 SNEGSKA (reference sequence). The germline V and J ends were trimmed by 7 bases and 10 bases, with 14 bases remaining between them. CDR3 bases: TGCAGTGTTCCGTTAGTCCTCGAGCAGTTCTTC. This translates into CSVPLVLEQFF.